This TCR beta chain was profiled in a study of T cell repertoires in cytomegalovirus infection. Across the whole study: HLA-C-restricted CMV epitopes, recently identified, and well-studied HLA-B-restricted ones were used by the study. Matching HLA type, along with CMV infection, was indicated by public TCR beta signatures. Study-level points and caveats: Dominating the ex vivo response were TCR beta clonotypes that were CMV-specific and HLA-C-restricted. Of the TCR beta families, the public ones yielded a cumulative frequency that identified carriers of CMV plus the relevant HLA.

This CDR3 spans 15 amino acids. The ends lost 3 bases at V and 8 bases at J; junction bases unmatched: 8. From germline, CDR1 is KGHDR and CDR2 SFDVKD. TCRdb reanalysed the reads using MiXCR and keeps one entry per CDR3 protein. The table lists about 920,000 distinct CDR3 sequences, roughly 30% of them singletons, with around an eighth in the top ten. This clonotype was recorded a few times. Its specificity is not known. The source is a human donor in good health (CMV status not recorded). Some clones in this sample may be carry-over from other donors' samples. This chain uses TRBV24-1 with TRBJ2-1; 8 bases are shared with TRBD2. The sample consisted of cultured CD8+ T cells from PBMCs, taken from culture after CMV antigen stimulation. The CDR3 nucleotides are TGTGCCACCAGTGATGGTCTAGCGGGTAGGGATGAGCAGTTCTTC. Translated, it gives CATSDGLAGRDEQFF.